One sample yielded the 19 T cell receptor beta chains listed below, sequenced in a study of blood T cell repertoires in COVID-19. TCRdb keeps only in-frame clones here, not all; method: immunoSEQ multiplex PCR. The sample records around 140,000 clones, 84% being singletons. Sequencing was performed on peripheral blood. The receptors come from a man aged 25 to 45 with COVID-19, enrolled during active disease.

The chain links TRBV29-1 to TRBJ2-5; D is perhaps TRBD1 (5 bases). Trimming stripped 6 bases from V and 4 bases from J, with 12 bases between. The length of the CDR3 is 12 residues. Germline CDR1 and CDR2: SQVTM and ANQGSEA. The CDR3 bases are TGCAGCGTACCACAGGTTTTAGAGACCCAGTACTTC. Translated, it gives CSVPQVLETQYF.

V and J are TRBV6-5 and TRBJ2-5; 7 bases line up with TRBD2. The CDR3 is made up of 13 amino acids. V trimming: 6 bases; J trimming: 5 bases; junction bases outside the gene matches: 6. Per the germline V gene, CDR1 is MNHEY and CDR2 is SVGAGI. The DNA for the CDR3 is TGTGCCAGCAGCTGGGGGGGTGAGGAGACCCAGTACTTC. Translating gives CASSWGGEETQYF.

The chain recombines TRBV6-2 or TRBV6-3 with TRBJ1-2, with TRBD1 as a possible D gene (5 bases). The V gene's germline CDR1 is MNHEY and CDR2 SVGEGT. The CDR3 runs 15 residues. Trimming removed 0 bases from V and 3 bases from J, with 11 bases in between. CDR3 nucleotide sequence: TGTGCCAGCAGTTACTCGCAGGGCACGTACTATGGCTACACCTTC. Amino acids: CASSYSQGTYYGYTF.

The CDR3 region has the DNA TGTGCCAGCAAACCCGGACGGACTTTTAACTATGGCTACACCTTC. Protein: CASKPGRTFNYGYTF. J is TRBJ1-2 and V is TRBV27; D remains ambiguous. Per germline, CDR1 MNHEY and CDR2 SMNVEV (reference sequence). V lost 7 bases and J lost 1, with 16 bases in between. The CDR3 is 15 residues long.

The chain recombines TRBV5-4 with TRBJ2-5, with TRBD2 as a possible D gene (7 bases). The CDR3 is 14 amino acids. V was pared by 6 bases and J by 1 base, with 13 bases between. Germline V gene sequence: CDR1 SGHNT, CDR2 YYREEE (reference sequence). The CDR3 region is CASTSGGPQETQYF. CDR3 bases: TGTGCCAGCACCTCGGGGGGCCCCCAAGAGACCCAGTACTTC.

The chain joins TRBV7-8 to TRBJ1-3, with a weak D call TRBD1 (6 bases). This CDR3 has 15 amino acids. The germline V and J ends were trimmed by 0 bases and 2 bases, with 8 bases remaining between them. Germline CDR1 reads SGHVS; CDR2 reads FQNEAQ. The CDR3 coding sequence is TGTGCCAGCAGCTTAGCCAGGGGAGCTGGAAACACCATATATTTT. Encoded protein: CASSLARGAGNTIYF.

This clone was recorded only once. The V and J genes are TRBV9 and TRBJ2-7, with D perhaps matching TRBD1 (5 bases). This CDR3 spans 15 amino acids. Germline V CDR1 and CDR2: SGDLS, YYNGEE. V was trimmed by 0 bases and J by 0 bases, leaving 10 bases between them. The CDR3, as DNA: TGTGCCAGCAGCGTAGGACAGCGTAGCTCCTACGAGCAGTACTTC. Encoded protein: CASSVGQRSSYEQYF.

This rearrangement joins TRBV24-1 to TRBJ2-1, with 8 bases that match TRBD2. Germline values: CDR1 KGHDR, CDR2 SFDVKD. The V gene end was trimmed by 4 bases and the J gene end by 0 bases; junction bases not matched to a gene: 22. The CDR3 is 22 residues long. The CDR3 spells CATSEFDAGGQSTESSYNEQFF. The CDR3 bases are TGTGCCACCAGTGAATTCGACGCGGGAGGCCAATCTACGGAGAGCTCCTACAATGAGCAGTTCTTC.

This chain connects TRBV7-9 to TRBJ1-1, with 8 bases identical to TRBD1. Trimming at V came to 1 base and at J to 6 bases, leaving 4 bases not matched to a gene. The CDR3 has 14 residues. CDR1 is SEHNR and CDR2 is FQNEAQ in the germline V gene (reference sequence). CDR3 sequence (DNA): TGTGCCAGCAGCTTAGGACAGGGGTGGTCTGAAGCTTTCTTT. Its translation is CASSLGQGWSEAFF.

This chain uses TRBV4-2 with TRBJ1-2; 7 positions agree with TRBD1. V dropped 1 base and J dropped 7; count of bases not matched to a gene: 15. The V gene's germline CDR1 is LGHNA and CDR2 YNFKEQ. The CDR3 consists of 17 residues. CDR3 region: CASSQASAGGSWGGYTF. CDR3 DNA sequence: TGTGCCAGCAGCCAAGCTTCTGCAGGGGGATCATGGGGTGGCTACACCTTC.

The CDR3 here is CASSPSPSDTQYF. The CDR3 DNA sequence: TGTGCCAGCAGTCCTAGCCCCTCAGATACGCAGTATTTT. This chain connects TRBV2 to TRBJ2-3, with a weak D call TRBD2 (5 bases). This CDR3 contains 13 residues. V was cut by 5 bases and J by 4 bases, with 10 bases left in between. In germline, CDR1 is SNHLY, CDR2 FYNNEI.

The V gene is TRBV19, the J gene TRBJ2-4; 7 bases match TRBD1. The CDR3 is 16 residues long. With V trimmed by 3 bases and J by 6 bases, 11 bases remained unmatched. Germline CDR1 is LNHDA and CDR2 is SQIVND (reference sequence). For the CDR3, the DNA is TGTGCCAGTAGTATCCCACAGGGGACCCTTAGAAACATTCAGTACTTC. It specifies CASSIPQGTLRNIQYF.

The rearrangement uses TRBV20-1 and TRBJ1-2; D is perhaps TRBD1 (5 bases). The CDR3 contains 10 residues. The V end was cut by 5 bases, the J end by 12 bases, with 13 bases between. Germline V CDR1 and CDR2: DFQATT, SNEGSKA (reference sequence). The CDR3, as DNA: TGCAGTGCTTCGTCCGGCAGGGACACCTTC. This encodes CSASSGRDTF.

This chain links TRBV6-5 with TRBJ1-4; no clear D. Germline values: CDR1 MNHEY, CDR2 SVGAGI. This CDR3 region has 14 residues. Between the trimmed V and J ends, which lost 0 bases and 3 bases, there was a span of 5 bases. Here the CDR3 reads CASSYSRANEKLFF. The DNA of the CDR3 is TGTGCCAGCAGTTACTCTAGAGCTAATGAAAAACTGTTTTTT.

The chain recombines TRBV14 with TRBJ2-3; TRBD2 matches at 7 bases. In germline, CDR1 is SGHDN, CDR2 FVKESK. Losses at the gene ends were 3 bases for V and 9 bases for J; bases not matched to a gene: 9. There are 14 residues in the CDR3. CDR3 sequence reads: CASSQGSSGRTQYF. CDR3 sequence (DNA): TGTGCCAGCAGCCAGGGGTCTAGCGGACGCACGCAGTATTTT.

Only a few counts were recorded for this clone. This chain uses TRBV28 with TRBJ1-4, with 9 nucleotides matching TRBD1. This CDR3 has 14 residues. CDR1 is MDHEN and CDR2 is SYDVKM in the germline V gene. Trimming took 4 bases from V and 9 from J; bases not matched to a gene: 6. This chain's CDR3 is CASSSPGTGQKLFF. The CDR3 DNA reads TGTGCCAGCAGTTCGCCCGGGACAGGGCAAAAACTGTTTTTT.

This chain links TRBV27 with TRBJ2-1; 9 bases map to TRBD2. CDR3 length equals 15 residues. Trimming at V came to 0 bases and at J to 10 bases, leaving 7 bases not matched to a gene. CDR1 is MNHEY and CDR2 is SMNVEV in the germline V gene (reference sequence). The DNA for the CDR3 is TGTGCCAGCAGTTTATCGGGCGGGAGGGCTGGGGAGCAGTTCTTC. It yields the protein CASSLSGGRAGEQFF.

V and J are TRBV27 and TRBJ2-2, with D perhaps matching TRBD2 (6 bases). V shed 9 bases and J shed 6 bases, with 17 bases lying between them. This CDR3 has 14 residues. From germline, CDR1 is MNHEY and CDR2 SMNVEV (reference sequence). In DNA, the CDR3 is TGTGCCAGTTCGGAGGGTGTTGGCGCCGGGGAGCTGTTTTTT. Its translation is CASSEGVGAGELFF.

The chain's CDR3 is CASSKEQGTGAPPGHGELFF. Written as DNA, the CDR3 is TGTGCCAGCAGCAAAGAGCAAGGGACAGGGGCCCCTCCCGGACACGGGGAGCTGTTTTTT. The rearrangement links TRBV21-1 to TRBJ2-2; the tabulated D call, TRBD1, remains unverified against the DNA. TRBV21-1 is recorded as a pseudogene. This CDR3 has 20 residues.